These 19 T cell receptor beta chains originate from one sample sequenced in a study of blood T cell repertoires in COVID-19. This table comes from immunoSEQ multiplex PCR, and its TCRdb copy is limited to in-frame clones, with some not included. The sample lists 150,000 to 190,000 clones, roughly 84% occurring once. Input material: peripheral blood. The origin of the receptors is a woman aged 50 to 65 with acute or convalescent COVID-19.

The V call is TRBV7-2, the J call TRBJ2-3; a weak D match, TRBD2 (5 bases). The CDR3 has 14 amino acids. Between the trimmed V and J ends, which lost 3 bases and 4 bases, there was a span of 11 bases. CDR1 is SGHTA and CDR2 is FQGNSA in the germline V gene. The CDR3 here is CASSLGLAPDTQYF. CDR3 bases: TGTGCCAGCAGCTTGGGCCTAGCCCCAGATACGCAGTATTTT.

Worth noting for this clone: Other DNA sequences within the sample encode an identical CDR3. The J gene is TRBJ2-7, the V gene TRBV7-9; D remains ambiguous. The CDR3 extends over 10 amino acids. CDR1 is SEHNR and CDR2 is FQNEAQ in the germline V gene (reference sequence). V was clipped by 5 bases and J by 7 bases, with 6 bases between them. The chain's CDR3 is CASSPGEQYF. The CDR3 region has the DNA TGTGCCAGCAGCCCGGGTGAGCAGTACTTC. Full variable domain (missing parts from reference TRBV7-9 and TRBJ2-7): DTGVSQNPRHKITKRGQNVTFRCDPISEHNRLYWYRQTLGQGPEFLTYFQNEAQLEKSRLLSDRFSAERPKGSFSTLEIQRTEQGDSAMYLCASSPGEQYFGPGTRLTVT.

The V call is TRBV4-1, the J call TRBJ2-2; 8 bases agree with TRBD1. This CDR3 comprises 17 residues. Germline CDR1 MGHRA, CDR2 YSYEKL. Trimming removed 3 bases from V and 7 bases from J; junction bases left unmatched: 13. The CDR3 protein is CASSQRGDRGYNGELFF. In nucleotides, the CDR3 is TGCGCCAGCAGCCAGAGGGGCGACAGGGGATATAACGGGGAGCTGTTTTTT.

The chain has TRBV7-2 and TRBJ1-5; the match to TRBD1 covers 8 bases. The CDR3 covers 18 residues. Germline trimming cut 3 bases from V and 1 base from J; bases unmatched to any gene: 11. Germline-derived CDR1 and CDR2 are SGHTA and FQGNSA. CDR3 DNA sequence: TGTGCCAGCAGCTTGACCTCAGGGGGCGCGGTGAGCAATCAGCCCCAGCATTTT. Residues: CASSLTSGGAVSNQPQHF.

The chain recombines TRBV2 with TRBJ2-4; D is unclear. V gave up 2 bases and J gave up 6 bases, with 11 bases separating them. The CDR3 runs to 14 residues. Germline V gene sequence: CDR1 SNHLY, CDR2 FYNNEI. CDR3 sequence: CASSEQRLRNIQYF. CDR3 DNA: TGTGCCAGCAGTGAACAGAGGCTGAGAAACATTCAGTACTTC.

V usage is TRBV20-1 and J usage is TRBJ2-1; tentative D call: TRBD2 (5 bases). Germline V gene data show CDR1 as DFQATT and CDR2 as SNEGSKA (reference sequence). The CDR3 has 15 amino acids. The V end lost 3 bases, the J end lost 0 bases, and 12 bases lay between the germline ends. The CDR3 nucleotides are TGCAGTGCTAGTACGGGGAGTTTCTCCTACAATGAGCAGTTCTTC. Amino acid sequence: CSASTGSFSYNEQFF.

This clone was found once. The V gene is TRBV7-2, the J gene TRBJ1-2; 7 positions match TRBD1. The J segment lost 10 bases and the V segment lost 5 bases, leaving 7 bases of the junction unmatched. The CDR3 sequence is 12 residues long. The germline gives CDR1 SGHTA, CDR2 FQGNSA. CDR3 residues: CASSPYTGDYTF. CDR3 DNA sequence: TGTGCCAGCAGCCCCTATACAGGGGACTACACCTTC.

The chain has TRBV5-1 and TRBJ1-4, with D possibly TRBD1 on 5 matching bases. Looked up from germline, CDR1 is SGHRS and CDR2 is YFSETQ. The CDR3 contains 15 residues. V was cut by 2 bases and J by 0 bases, with 8 bases left in between. As DNA, the CDR3 is TGCGCCAGCAGCTTCGACAGAGCAACTAATGAAAAACTGTTTTTT. It translates to CASSFDRATNEKLFF.

This chain links TRBV5-5 with TRBJ2-3; TRBD2 matches 8 bases. The CDR3 has 15 amino acids. The V gene's germline CDR1 is SGHKS and CDR2 YYEKEE (reference sequence). After removal of 2 bases from V and 6 bases from J, the junction contained 8 bases not matched to a gene. CDR3: CASSFPSGSDDTQYF. The CDR3 region has the DNA TGTGCCAGCAGCTTCCCGAGCGGGAGTGACGATACGCAGTATTTT.

The chain combines TRBV19 with TRBJ2-3; 12 bases line up with TRBD2. Per germline, CDR1 LNHDA and CDR2 SQIVND (reference sequence). V shed 4 bases and J 5 bases; nucleotides not matched to a gene: 13. The CDR3 is 18 residues long. The CDR3 sequence is CASSSGLAGNSGIDTQYF. DNA of the CDR3: TGTGCCAGTAGTAGCGGACTAGCGGGGAACTCTGGAATAGATACGCAGTATTTT.

J is TRBJ2-7 and V is TRBV11-2; TRBD1 is a possible D gene (5 bases). Germline assignment: CDR1 SGHAT and CDR2 FQNNGV. The CDR3 length is 14 residues. With 3 bases removed from V and 4 bases from J, the gap between germline ends came to 13 bases. The CDR3 DNA sequence: TGTGCCAGCAGCTTTGGACCCAGGGCGTACGAGCAGTACTTC. Its translation: CASSFGPRAYEQYF.

The rearrangement uses TRBV5-4 and TRBJ2-1; 8 bases match TRBD1. There are 15 residues in the CDR3. V trimming: 3 bases; J trimming: 1 base; junction bases outside the gene matches: 3. Germline CDR1 reads SGHNT; CDR2 reads YYREEE (reference sequence). As DNA, the CDR3 is TGTGCCAGCAGCTCTCGGACAGGGTCCTACAATGAGCAGTTCTTC. It is translated as CASSSRTGSYNEQFF.

The chain combines TRBV5-1 with TRBJ1-3; 8 bases fit TRBD1. CDR3 length: 16 amino acids. V dropped 0 bases and J dropped 6; count of bases not matched to a gene: 8. Per the germline V gene, CDR1 is SGHRS and CDR2 is YFSETQ. The CDR3 DNA follows: TGCGCCAGCAGCTTGGCCGTTCAGGGGGCTGAAAACACCATATATTTT. As protein: CASSLAVQGAENTIYF.

This chain joins TRBV6-5 and TRBJ1-5; tentatively, D is TRBD1 (5 bases). Trimming pared 8 bases from V and 1 base from J, leaving 12 bases between. The germline gives CDR1 MNHEY, CDR2 SVGAGI. This CDR3 region has 14 residues. In DNA form, the CDR3 reads TGTGCCAGCGGGAGGGGAATAAGCAATCAGCCCCAGCATTTT. This sequence encodes CASGRGISNQPQHF.

V is TRBV4-3 and J is TRBJ1-4; the D gene is possibly TRBD1 (5 bases). Germline CDR1 reads LGHNA; CDR2 reads YSLEER. Between the trimmed V and J ends, which lost 2 bases and 7 bases, there was a span of 14 bases. The length of the CDR3 is 15 residues. In DNA form, the CDR3 reads TGCGCCAGCAGCCAACTTACGGGGGGAGGTGAAAAACTGTTTTTT. Protein: CASSQLTGGGEKLFF.

The rearrangement uses TRBV20-1 and TRBJ1-4; 7 bases agree with TRBD1. The CDR3 contains 16 residues. Germline V gene sequence: CDR1 DFQATT, CDR2 SNEGSKA (reference sequence). After removal of 3 bases from V and 1 base from J, the junction contained 8 bases not matched to a gene. This CDR3 reads CSASSTGSQTNEKLFF. The CDR3 region has the DNA TGCAGTGCTAGTTCGACAGGGTCACAAACTAATGAAAAACTGTTTTTT.

The chain recombines TRBV6-6 with TRBJ1-1, with 7 bases lining up with TRBD1. V was clipped by 6 bases and J by 7 bases; unmatched bases: 5. This CDR3 spans 12 amino acids. Germline values: CDR1 MNHNY, CDR2 SVGAGI (reference sequence). The CDR3 reads CASRRDRVEAFF. The DNA for the CDR3 is TGTGCCAGCAGGCGCGACAGGGTTGAAGCTTTCTTT.

The chain carries TRBV5-1 and TRBJ1-3, with D possibly being TRBD1 (5 bases). Germline V CDR1 and CDR2: SGHRS, YFSETQ. Deletions cut 5 bases from V and 8 bases from J, with 23 bases between. The CDR3 has 16 amino acids. The CDR3 loop is CASSNSVGEGLDTIYF. The CDR3 DNA reads as TGCGCCAGCAGTAACTCCGTCGGGGAGGGGTTAGACACCATATATTTT. The variable domain in full, with the rest retrieved from reference TRBV5-1 and TRBJ1-3, is KAGVTQTPRYLIKTRGQQVTLSCSPISGHRSVSWYQQTPGQGLQFLFEYFSETQRNKGNFPGRFSGRQFSNSRSEMNVSTLELGDSALYLCASSNSVGEGLDTIYFGEGSWLTVV.

The chain combines TRBV6-6 with TRBJ2-7, with 9 bases matching TRBD1. From germline, CDR1 is MNHNY and CDR2 SVGAGI (reference sequence). The V and J ends lost 5 bases and 1 base, in that order; junction bases with no gene match: 9. This CDR3 is 16 amino acids long. CDR3 coding DNA: TGTGCCAGCAGTGCCCGCCCGGGACAGGGATCCTACGAGCAGTACTTC. Protein product: CASSARPGQGSYEQYF.